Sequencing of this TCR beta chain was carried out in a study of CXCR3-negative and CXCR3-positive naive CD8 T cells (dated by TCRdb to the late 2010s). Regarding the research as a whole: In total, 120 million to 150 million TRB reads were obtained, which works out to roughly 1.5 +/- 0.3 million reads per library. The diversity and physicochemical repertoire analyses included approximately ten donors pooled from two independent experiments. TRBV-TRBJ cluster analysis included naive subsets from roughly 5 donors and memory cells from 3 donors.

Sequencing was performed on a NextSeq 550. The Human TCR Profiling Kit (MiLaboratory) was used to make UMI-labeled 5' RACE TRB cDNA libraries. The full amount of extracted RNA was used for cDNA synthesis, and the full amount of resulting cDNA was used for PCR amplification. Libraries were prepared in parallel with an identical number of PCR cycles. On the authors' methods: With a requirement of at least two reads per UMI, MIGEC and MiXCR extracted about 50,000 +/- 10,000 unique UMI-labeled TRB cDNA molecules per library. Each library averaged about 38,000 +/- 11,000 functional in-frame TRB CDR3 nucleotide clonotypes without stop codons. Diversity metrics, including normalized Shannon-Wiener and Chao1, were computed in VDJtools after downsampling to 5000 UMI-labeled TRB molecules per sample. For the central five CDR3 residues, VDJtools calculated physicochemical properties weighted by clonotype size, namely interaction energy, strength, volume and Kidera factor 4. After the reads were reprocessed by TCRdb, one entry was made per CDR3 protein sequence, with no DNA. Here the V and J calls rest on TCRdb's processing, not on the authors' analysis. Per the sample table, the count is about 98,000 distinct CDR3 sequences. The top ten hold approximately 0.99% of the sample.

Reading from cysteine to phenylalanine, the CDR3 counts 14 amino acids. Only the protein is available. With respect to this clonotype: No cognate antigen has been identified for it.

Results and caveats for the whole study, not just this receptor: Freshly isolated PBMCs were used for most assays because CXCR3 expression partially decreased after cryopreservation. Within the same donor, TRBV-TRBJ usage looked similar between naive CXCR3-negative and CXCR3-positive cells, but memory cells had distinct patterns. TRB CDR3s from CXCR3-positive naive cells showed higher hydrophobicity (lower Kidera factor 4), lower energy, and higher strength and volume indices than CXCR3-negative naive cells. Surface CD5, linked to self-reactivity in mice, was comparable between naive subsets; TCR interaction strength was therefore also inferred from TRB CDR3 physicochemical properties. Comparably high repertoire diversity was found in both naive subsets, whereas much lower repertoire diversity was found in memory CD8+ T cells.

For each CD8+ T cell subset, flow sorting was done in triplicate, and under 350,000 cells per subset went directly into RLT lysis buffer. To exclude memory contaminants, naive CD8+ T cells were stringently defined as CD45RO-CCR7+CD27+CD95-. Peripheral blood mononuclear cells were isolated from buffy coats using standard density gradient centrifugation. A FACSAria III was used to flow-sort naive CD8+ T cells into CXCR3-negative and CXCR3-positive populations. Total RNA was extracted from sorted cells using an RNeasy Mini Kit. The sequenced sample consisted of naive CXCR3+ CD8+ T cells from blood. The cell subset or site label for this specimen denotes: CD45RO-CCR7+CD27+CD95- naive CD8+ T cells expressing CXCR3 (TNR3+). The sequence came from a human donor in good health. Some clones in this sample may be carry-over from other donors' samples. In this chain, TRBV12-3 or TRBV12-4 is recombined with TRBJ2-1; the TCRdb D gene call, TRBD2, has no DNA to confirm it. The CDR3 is CASRPGLAGDEQFF.